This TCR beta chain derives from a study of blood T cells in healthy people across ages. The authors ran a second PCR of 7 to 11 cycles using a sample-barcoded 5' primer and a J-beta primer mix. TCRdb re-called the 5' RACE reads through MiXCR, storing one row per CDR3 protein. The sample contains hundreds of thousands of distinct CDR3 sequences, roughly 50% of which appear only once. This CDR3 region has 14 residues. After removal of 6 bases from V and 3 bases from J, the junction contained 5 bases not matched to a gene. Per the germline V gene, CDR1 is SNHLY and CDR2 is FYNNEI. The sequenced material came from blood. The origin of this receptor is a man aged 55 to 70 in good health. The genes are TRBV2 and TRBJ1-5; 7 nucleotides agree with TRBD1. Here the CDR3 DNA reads TGTGCCAGCAGAGCCGGGACAGTCAATCAGCCCCAGCATTTT. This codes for CASRAGTVNQPQHF. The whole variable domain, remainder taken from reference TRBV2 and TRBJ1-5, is EPEVTQTPSHQVTQMGQEVILRCVPISNHLYFYWYRQILGQKVEFLVSFYNNEISEKSEIFDDQFSVERPDGSNFTLKIRSTKLEDSAMYFCASRAGTVNQPQHFGDGTRLSIL.